The 23 T cell receptor beta chains given below trace back to one sample, sequenced in a study of CD8 T cells in ankylosing spondylitis. TCRdb passed the 5' RACE reads through MiXCR, listing each CDR3 protein once. The sample yields just under 95,000 distinct CDR3 sequences, approximately 9% seen once. The specimen sequenced was blood, either unsorted or a sorted T cell fraction (not recorded which). Receptors were obtained from a male donor with ankylosing spondylitis or in good health (not recorded which).

This clonotype was counted ten times or more. The rearrangement uses TRBV28 and TRBJ2-3; D remains ambiguous. Trimming removed 5 bases at V and 3 bases at J, with 6 bases between. There are 12 residues in the CDR3. From germline, CDR1 is MDHEN and CDR2 SYDVKM. The chain's CDR3 is CASSETTDTQYF. As DNA, the CDR3 is TGTGCCAGCAGTGAGACTACAGATACGCAGTATTTT. Full variable domain (missing parts from reference TRBV28 and TRBJ2-3): DVKVTQSSRYLVKRTGEKVFLECVQDMDHENMFWYRQDPGLGLRLIYFSYDVKMKEKGDIPEGYSVSREKKERFSLILESASTNQTSMYLCASSETTDTQYFGPGTRLTVL.

This clonotype has a count of ten or more. J is TRBJ2-3 and V is TRBV28; possibly TRBD2 for D (5 bases). The CDR3 loop spans 14 amino acids. Germline V gene data show CDR1 as MDHEN and CDR2 as SYDVKM. V shed 6 bases and J shed 4 bases, with 14 bases lying between them. The CDR3 loop is CASSMGRRPDTQYF. CDR3 nucleotides: TGTGCCAGCAGCATGGGCAGGAGGCCAGATACGCAGTATTTT.

This clonotype showed up just once. Just one base apart from a much larger clone, this may be a read error. The V and J genes are TRBV19 and TRBJ2-1; D is perhaps TRBD2 (5 bases). The CDR3 is 16 residues long. CDR1 and CDR2 from the germline V gene are LNHDA and SQIVND (reference sequence). The CDR3 DNA sequence: TGTACCAGTAACCTTGCTCGGCATTCCTCGGGGAATGAGCAGTTCTTC. Its protein product is CTSNLARHSSGNEQFF.

V usage is TRBV7-2 and J usage is TRBJ1-2; the match to TRBD1 covers 11 bases. This CDR3 contains 15 residues. Germline trimming cut 3 bases from V and 8 bases from J; bases unmatched to any gene: 8. CDR1 and CDR2 from the germline V gene are SGHTA and FQGNSA. CDR3 DNA sequence: TGTGCCAGCAGCTTTACGGGACAGGGGGTAGGAGGCTACACCTTC. Translation gives CASSFTGQGVGGYTF. Filled out from reference TRBV7-2 and TRBJ1-2, the complete variable domain reads GAGVSQSPSNKVTEKGKDVELRCDPISGHTALYWYRQSLGQGLEFLIYFQGNSAPDKSGLPSDRFSAERTGGSVSTLTIQRTQQEDSAVYLCASSFTGQGVGGYTFGSGTRLTVV.

The table lists this clonotype with many counts. The DNA for the CDR3 is TGTGCCAGCAGTAGCTCCATCCTCGGGCGGGAAGATACGCAGTATTTT. This gives the protein CASSSSILGREDTQYF. The chain is built from TRBV28 and TRBJ2-3; tentative D call: TRBD2 (6 bases). The CDR3 runs to 16 residues. Per the germline V gene, CDR1 is MDHEN and CDR2 is SYDVKM. V dropped 5 bases and J dropped 5 bases, with 20 bases sitting between them.

This clonotype was observed at least ten times. This rearrangement joins TRBV9 to TRBJ2-1; D is possibly TRBD1 or TRBD2 (5 bases each). The CDR3 covers 14 residues. V lost 3 bases and J lost 5, with 12 bases in between. CDR1 and CDR2 from the germline V gene are SGDLS and YYNGEE. The CDR3 bases are TGTGCCAGCAGCGGGGGGAGACCCGACAATGAGCAGTTCTTC. It translates to CASSGGRPDNEQFF.

This clonotype was counted many times. The V gene is TRBV29-1, the J gene TRBJ2-3; D is undetermined. Trimming took 8 bases from V and 0 from J, leaving 15 bases between them. Per germline, CDR1 SQVTM and CDR2 ANQGSEA. The CDR3 is 14 amino acids. As DNA, the CDR3 is TGCAGCATTAGACAAGACCGGAGCACAGATACGCAGTATTTT. Amino acids: CSIRQDRSTDTQYF.

This clonotype was observed at least ten times. The rearrangement joins TRBV29-1 to TRBJ2-7; TRBD1 aligns across 9 bases. V shed 7 bases and J 3 bases; nucleotides not matched to a gene: 7. The CDR3 consists of 13 residues. In germline, CDR1 is SQVTM, CDR2 ANQGSEA. The CDR3 loop is CSAGQGSFYEQYF. The DNA for the CDR3 is TGCAGCGCCGGACAGGGGAGCTTCTACGAGCAGTACTTC.

V usage is TRBV2 and J usage is TRBJ2-6; perhaps TRBD2 as D (6 bases). The V and J ends lost 2 bases and 4 bases respectively, with 12 bases between them. The CDR3 covers 16 residues. From germline, CDR1 is SNHLY and CDR2 FYNNEI. The CDR3 DNA is TGTGCCAGCAGTGAAACGGGGGTACCCGGGGCCAACGTCCTGACTTTC. Encoded protein: CASSETGVPGANVLTF. Looking up the rest from reference TRBV2 and TRBJ2-6 gives the full variable domain: EPEVTQTPSHQVTQMGQEVILRCVPISNHLYFYWYRQILGQKVEFLVSFYNNEISEKSEIFDDQFSVERPDGSNFTLKIRSTKLEDSAMYFCASSETGVPGANVLTFGAGSRLTVL.

This clonotype was counted at least ten times. The V gene is TRBV27, the J gene TRBJ2-3; the D gene is possibly TRBD1 (6 bases). The germline gives CDR1 MNHEY, CDR2 SMNVEV (reference sequence). V was clipped by 5 bases and J by 6 bases, with 15 bases between them. This CDR3 is 14 amino acids long. CDR3 sequence (DNA): TGTGCCAGCAGTCAGGGGCGTGGGATGGATACGCAGTATTTT. Translating it yields CASSQGRGMDTQYF.

This chain uses TRBV7-9 with TRBJ2-1; a possible D gene is TRBD2 (6 bases). CDR3 length: 13 residues. Germline CDR1 is SEHNR and CDR2 is FQNEAQ (reference sequence). The V end lost 5 bases, the J end lost 6 bases, and 11 bases lay between the germline ends. CDR3 in amino acids: CASSLMRGNEQFF. CDR3 coding DNA: TGTGCCAGCAGCCTGATGCGGGGCAATGAGCAGTTCTTC.

In this sample, this clonotype turned up many times. The rearrangement links TRBV29-1 to TRBJ1-1; D is ambiguous. Trimming pared 4 bases from V and 1 base from J, leaving 10 bases between. Per the germline V gene, CDR1 is SQVTM and CDR2 is ANQGSEA. The length of the CDR3 is 13 residues. The CDR3 region has the DNA TGCAGCGTTGTTCAACAAAGGAACACTGAAGCTTTCTTT. Its protein product is CSVVQQRNTEAFF.

This clonotype was seen at least ten times. The V gene is TRBV28, the J gene TRBJ1-3, with D perhaps TRBD1 (6 bases). Per germline, CDR1 MDHEN and CDR2 SYDVKM. This CDR3 spans 15 amino acids. The V end was cut by 6 bases, the J end by 1 base, with 13 bases between. CDR3 coding DNA: TGTGCCAGCAGATCTACAGGGCTGTCTGGAAACACCATATATTTT. Its protein is CASRSTGLSGNTIYF.

Ten or more counts support this clonotype. The rearrangement joins TRBV6-1 to TRBJ2-7; TRBD1 matches at 7 bases. The CDR3 extends over 13 amino acids. V shed 5 bases and J 3 bases; nucleotides not matched to a gene: 4. The germline V gene has CDR1 MNHNS and CDR2 SASEGT. In DNA form, the CDR3 reads TGTGCCAGCAGTAAATACAGGGGCTACGAGCAGTACTTC. Translated: CASSKYRGYEQYF.

This clonotype was observed a few times. This sequence joins TRBV7-2 and TRBJ2-7; D might be TRBD2 (6 bases). CDR1 SGHTA and CDR2 FQGNSA come from the germline V gene. With 7 bases removed from V and 7 bases from J, the gap between germline ends came to 11 bases. The CDR3 length is 11 residues. CDR3 sequence: CASTAAGEQYF. In nucleotides, the CDR3 is TGTGCCAGCACCGCGGCGGGAGAGCAGTACTTC.

This clonotype turned up a few times. The chain joins TRBV25-1 to TRBJ2-7; a weak D match, TRBD2 (5 bases). This CDR3 is 19 amino acids long. The V end lost 1 base, the J end lost 3 bases, and 25 bases lay between the germline ends. In germline, CDR1 is MGHDK, CDR2 SYGVNS. As DNA, the CDR3 is TGTGCCAGCAGTGAATGGTCGGTGGGGTGGGAGAATAACAACTACGAGCAGTACTTC. This translates into CASSEWSVGWENNNYEQYF.

V usage is TRBV6-4 and J usage is TRBJ1-2, with a tentative D call TRBD1 (6 bases). This CDR3 is 17 amino acids long. V dropped 4 bases and J dropped 2 bases, with 20 bases sitting between them. The germline gives CDR1 MRHNA, CDR2 SNTAGT. CDR3 in DNA: TGTGCCAGCAGTGGGGGGACACGCCGGTATTCCAACTATGGCTACACCTTC. Translating it yields CASSGGTRRYSNYGYTF.

In its sample, this clonotype was seen many times. The genes are TRBV15 and TRBJ2-2; tentatively, D is TRBD1 (5 bases). Looked up from germline, CDR1 is LNHNV and CDR2 is YYDKDF (reference sequence). CDR3 size: 14 residues. V lost 5 bases, J lost 0 bases, and 7 bases lay in between. Here the CDR3 reads CATSEQANTGELFF. DNA for the CDR3: TGTGCCACCAGCGAACAGGCGAACACCGGGGAGCTGTTTTTT.

The V gene is TRBV4-2, the J gene TRBJ1-6; D unclear. CDR3 length equals 14 residues. Germline assignment: CDR1 LGHNA and CDR2 YNFKEQ. V lost 3 bases and J 7 bases, leaving 10 bases between the germline ends. The CDR3 bases are TGTGCCAGCAGCCAGACTGCTAGAAATTCACCCCTCCACTTT. Amino acid sequence: CASSQTARNSPLHF.

This clonotype was detected ten times or more. The genes are TRBV7-3 and TRBJ2-2; D is undetermined. CDR3 length: 13 amino acids. Germline V gene sequence: CDR1 SGHTA, CDR2 FQGTGA. The germline V and J ends were trimmed by 1 base and 5 bases, with 5 bases remaining between them. The CDR3: CASSLMSTGELFF. The CDR3 DNA is TGTGCCAGCAGCTTAATGTCTACCGGGGAGCTGTTTTTT. The full variable domain, in which reference TRBV7-3 and TRBJ2-2 provide the parts outside the CDR3, is GAGVSQTPSNKVTEKGKYVELRCDPISGHTALYWYRQSLGQGPEFLIYFQGTGAADDSGLPNDRFFAVRPEGSVSTLKIQRTERGDSAVYLCASSLMSTGELFFGEGSRLTVL.

In its sample, this clonotype was seen many times. The gene calls are TRBV28 and TRBJ2-7; D is ambiguous. The CDR3 extends over 13 amino acids. Per germline, CDR1 MDHEN and CDR2 SYDVKM. V shed 4 bases and J shed 3 bases, with 10 bases lying between them. The CDR3 loop reads CASSSIVGYEQYF. The DNA for the CDR3 is TGTGCCAGCAGTTCTATTGTAGGCTACGAGCAGTACTTC. The full variable domain, its missing parts supplied by reference TRBV28 and TRBJ2-7, is DVKVTQSSRYLVKRTGEKVFLECVQDMDHENMFWYRQDPGLGLRLIYFSYDVKMKEKGDIPEGYSVSREKKERFSLILESASTNQTSMYLCASSSIVGYEQYFGPGTRLTVT.

This clonotype has ten or more counts. V is TRBV12-3 or TRBV12-4 and J is TRBJ1-1, with 9 bases that match TRBD1. The CDR3 covers 16 residues. J lost 5 bases, V lost 5 bases, and 12 bases had no gene match. Here the CDR3 reads CASSPGGQGLGTEAFF. The CDR3 DNA follows: TGTGCCAGCAGTCCCGGGGGACAGGGCCTCGGGACTGAAGCTTTCTTT.

V is TRBV12-3 or TRBV12-4 and J is TRBJ2-1; TRBD2 agrees at 8 bases. V lost 3 bases, J lost 4 bases, and 14 bases stayed unmatched. The CDR3 contains 18 residues. CDR3 DNA sequence: TGTGCCAGCAGTTTTCGGCGGGGGGAAACCAAAAGATACAATGAGCAGTTCTTC. Protein sequence: CASSFRRGETKRYNEQFF.